The sequence of this T cell receptor beta chain was determined in a study of shared clonotypes between healthy human individuals. Data came from immunoSEQ multiplex PCR; TCRdb stores just in-frame clones and leaves some out. Of 2 million to 2.5 million clones in the sample, 85% to 95% were seen once. The CDR3 contains 16 residues. Germline V CDR1 and CDR2: SGHDT, YYEEEE. Trimming cost V 4 bases and J 5 bases, with 19 bases left between them. Terminally differentiated effector memory CD45RA+ cells were excluded from the naive CD8 cells, which were CD45RO-negative and positively selected for CCR7. The TCR sequence derives from a man younger than 30 in good health. Some clones in this sample may be carry-over from other donors' samples. Sequenced sample: naive CD8+ T cells from PBMCs. The gene calls are TRBV5-6 and TRBJ2-1, with a tentative D call TRBD2 (6 bases). In DNA, the CDR3 is TGTGCCAGCAGCCCCCCCGGGGGAAACCCCCACAATGAGCAGTTCTTC. Translation gives CASSPPGGNPHNEQFF.